The 18 T cell receptor beta chains presented below share a single source sample, sequenced in a study of cytomegalovirus exposure and HLA in healthy donors. PCR used 60 Vbeta primers and 13 Jbeta primers. Clones were read by immunoSEQ multiplex PCR, and TCRdb kept only the in-frame ones, dropping some. The repertoire has about 140,000 clones, 70% to 85% of them found once; the top ten carry approximately 2%. Material for sequencing was PBMCs. Every receptor here comes from a woman aged 40 to 50 in good health and CMV-seronegative.

The gene calls are TRBV5-1 and TRBJ2-7; 7 bases line up with TRBD1. Germline V lookup: CDR1 SGHRS, CDR2 YFSETQ. The CDR3 has 15 residues. V was pared by 0 bases and J by 2 bases, with 5 bases of the junction left unmatched. In DNA form, the CDR3 reads TGCGCCAGCAGCTTGGCCGGGACAGCAGCCTACGAGCAGTACTTC. This sequence encodes CASSLAGTAAYEQYF.

J is TRBJ2-4 and V is TRBV28; TRBD2 matches 10 bases. From germline, CDR1 is MDHEN and CDR2 SYDVKM. The CDR3 length is 15 residues. Unmatched junction bases numbered 11, after V lost 6 bases and J lost 9 bases. CDR3 protein: CASRLAGGRRGIQYF. In DNA form, the CDR3 reads TGTGCCAGCAGATTAGCGGGAGGAAGGAGGGGCATTCAGTACTTC. Looking up the rest from reference TRBV28 and TRBJ2-4 gives the full variable domain: DVKVTQSSRYLVKRTGEKVFLECVQDMDHENMFWYRQDPGLGLRLIYFSYDVKMKEKGDIPEGYSVSREKKERFSLILESASTNQTSMYLCASRLAGGRRGIQYFGAGTRLSVL.

This clone was recorded a few times. The rearrangement joins TRBV6-1 to TRBJ2-5, with 7 bases matching TRBD1. Germline assignment: CDR1 MNHNS and CDR2 SASEGT. V lost 1 base and J lost 6; bases outside the gene matches: 23. This CDR3 contains 20 residues. The CDR3 here is CASSEGWSLPGQRWGKTQYF. The CDR3, as DNA: TGTGCCAGCAGTGAAGGATGGTCGCTACCGGGACAGCGATGGGGAAAGACCCAGTACTTC.

The rearrangement joins TRBV5-1 to TRBJ2-3; 9 bases fit TRBD1. Trimming took 0 bases from V and 6 from J; bases not matched to a gene: 5. The CDR3 sequence is 15 residues long. Per germline, CDR1 SGHRS and CDR2 YFSETQ. The CDR3: CASSLGTGAYDTQYF. For the CDR3, the DNA is TGCGCCAGCAGCTTGGGGACAGGGGCATATGATACGCAGTATTTT.

This clone was counted a few times. The rearrangement joins TRBV4-2 to TRBJ2-4, with 7 bases lining up with TRBD2. This CDR3 is 16 amino acids long. The trim removed 2 bases at V and 7 bases at J, leaving 11 bases unmatched. The germline CDR1 and CDR2 sequences are LGHNA and YNFKEQ. The CDR3 protein is CASSQLMGGPANIQYF. For the CDR3, the DNA is TGTGCCAGCAGCCAATTGATGGGAGGGCCGGCGAACATTCAGTACTTC.

Here the CDR3 reads CASSQDWPSGRFYNEQFF. The CDR3, as DNA: TGCGCCAGCAGCCAAGATTGGCCTAGCGGGAGGTTTTACAATGAGCAGTTCTTC. The chain links TRBV4-3 to TRBJ2-1, with TRBD2 identical over 11 bases. The V and J ends lost 0 bases and 4 bases, in that order; junction bases with no gene match: 8. Germline V gene sequence: CDR1 LGHNA, CDR2 YSLEER. The length of the CDR3 is 18 residues.

The CDR3 DNA reads TGTGCCAGCAGCCGATGGGGGGCAGGGGGAGACACTGAAGCTTTCTTT. It codes for CASSRWGAGGDTEAFF. The gene calls are TRBV7-9 and TRBJ1-1; 7 positions agree with TRBD1. The CDR3 is 16 amino acids. Germline V lookup: CDR1 SEHNR, CDR2 FQNEAQ (reference sequence). V gave up 5 bases and J gave up 3 bases; unmatched junction bases: 12.

V gene TRBV5-1 combines with J gene TRBJ2-7; D perhaps matches TRBD1 (5 bases). V lost 4 bases and J lost 2, with 19 bases in between. The germline gives CDR1 SGHRS, CDR2 YFSETQ. This CDR3 comprises 16 residues. The DNA of the CDR3 is TGCGCCAGCAGCCATACCCCCGAGGCAGGGACCTACGAGCAGTACTTC. It translates to CASSHTPEAGTYEQYF.

Details on this clone: The same CDR3 arises from other DNA sequences in this sample as well. The chain employs TRBV28 and TRBJ2-7; D not resolved. Germline loops: CDR1 MDHEN, CDR2 SYDVKM. This CDR3 region has 12 residues. V dropped 3 bases and J dropped 4 bases, with 7 bases sitting between them. The DNA of the CDR3 is TGTGCCAGCAGTTTGAGTTCATACGAGCAGTACTTC. It yields the protein CASSLSSYEQYF.

This clone was seen once. The V and J genes are TRBV2 and TRBJ2-2; D may be TRBD2 (5 bases). The V end lost 3 bases, the J end lost 4 bases, and 12 bases lay between the germline ends. The CDR3 is made up of 15 amino acids. Looked up from germline, CDR1 is SNHLY and CDR2 is FYNNEI. CDR3 coding DNA: TGTGCCAGCAGTGAGGCGGGTCGGGGCACCGGGGAGCTGTTTTTT. The encoded protein is CASSEAGRGTGELFF.

CDR3 loop: CASNHGWVDSPSNQPQHF. DNA for the CDR3: TGTGCCAGTAATCACGGGTGGGTGGACAGCCCTAGCAATCAGCCCCAGCATTTT. This sequence joins TRBV19 and TRBJ1-5, with D perhaps matching TRBD1 (6 bases). The ends were cut back, 7 bases at V and 0 bases at J, with 22 bases in the middle. CDR1 is LNHDA and CDR2 is SQIVND in the germline V gene (reference sequence). The CDR3 spans 18 residues. Combining the CDR3 with reference TRBV19 and TRBJ1-5 gives the whole variable domain DGGITQSPKYLFRKEGQNVTLSCEQNLNHDAMYWYRQDPGQGLRLIYYSQIVNDFQKGDIAEGYSVSREKKESFPLTVTSAQKNPTAFYLCASNHGWVDSPSNQPQHFGDGTRLSIL.

The chain is built from TRBV11-2 and TRBJ2-7, with D unclear. V gave up 0 bases and J gave up 6 bases, with 6 bases separating them. The germline CDR1 and CDR2 sequences are SGHAT and FQNNGV. This CDR3 contains 12 residues. Written as DNA, the CDR3 is TGTGCCAGCAGCTTAGATAACGGCGAGCAGTACTTC. It is translated as CASSLDNGEQYF.

This clone was seen a single time. V and J are TRBV7-9 and TRBJ1-1; D call uncertain. The CDR3 totals 15 residues. V was trimmed by 7 bases and J by 0 bases, leaving 15 bases between them. Germline lookup yields CDR1 SEHNR and CDR2 FQNEAQ (reference sequence). The CDR3 bases are TGTGCCAGCACCCCTGGCCTGTTCATGAACACTGAAGCTTTCTTT. Amino acid sequence: CASTPGLFMNTEAFF.

The V call is TRBV9, the J call TRBJ2-3, with 12 positions matching TRBD2. Germline CDR1 and CDR2: SGDLS and YYNGEE. The CDR3 is 16 residues long. The CDR3 region is CTLAGGPLASTDTQYF. In nucleotides, the CDR3 is TGTACCCTAGCGGGAGGGCCCCTGGCTAGCACAGATACGCAGTATTTT.

The CDR3 protein is CASSGPGHPNEKLFF. The CDR3 nucleotides are TGTGCCAGCAGTGGTCCGGGACACCCTAATGAAAAACTGTTTTTT. The chain carries TRBV28 and TRBJ1-4; D is possibly TRBD1 (6 bases). This CDR3 contains 15 residues. Per germline, CDR1 MDHEN and CDR2 SYDVKM. V was trimmed by 5 bases and J by 3 bases, leaving 13 bases between them.

This chain uses TRBV5-4 with TRBJ2-7; D possibly corresponds to TRBD2 (6 bases). V was shortened by 0 bases and J by 1 base, with 8 bases between the two germline ends. The CDR3 totals 14 residues. Per germline, CDR1 SGHNT and CDR2 YYREEE (reference sequence). The CDR3 DNA follows: TGTGCCAGCAGCTTGGAGGGAGGTTCCTACGAGCAGTACTTC. Translating it yields CASSLEGGSYEQYF.

Here the CDR3 DNA reads TGTGCCAGCGGTAATACAGGGTTGGACCAGCCCCAGCATTTT. Its translation: CASGNTGLDQPQHF. The chain couples TRBV6-5 to TRBJ1-5, with D perhaps matching TRBD1 (6 bases). V was trimmed by 8 bases and J by 7 bases, leaving 18 bases between them. This CDR3 is 14 amino acids long. Germline CDR1 MNHEY, CDR2 SVGAGI.

The CDR3 sequence: CASSFDRASDTQYF. The CDR3 DNA reads TGTGCCAGCAGCTTCGACAGGGCGTCAGATACGCAGTATTTT. The V gene is TRBV7-9, the J gene TRBJ2-3; 7 positions match TRBD1. The CDR3 runs to 14 residues. Germline assignment: CDR1 SEHNR and CDR2 FQNEAQ (reference sequence). The V segment lost 3 bases and the J segment 4 bases; nucleotides outside the gene matches: 4.